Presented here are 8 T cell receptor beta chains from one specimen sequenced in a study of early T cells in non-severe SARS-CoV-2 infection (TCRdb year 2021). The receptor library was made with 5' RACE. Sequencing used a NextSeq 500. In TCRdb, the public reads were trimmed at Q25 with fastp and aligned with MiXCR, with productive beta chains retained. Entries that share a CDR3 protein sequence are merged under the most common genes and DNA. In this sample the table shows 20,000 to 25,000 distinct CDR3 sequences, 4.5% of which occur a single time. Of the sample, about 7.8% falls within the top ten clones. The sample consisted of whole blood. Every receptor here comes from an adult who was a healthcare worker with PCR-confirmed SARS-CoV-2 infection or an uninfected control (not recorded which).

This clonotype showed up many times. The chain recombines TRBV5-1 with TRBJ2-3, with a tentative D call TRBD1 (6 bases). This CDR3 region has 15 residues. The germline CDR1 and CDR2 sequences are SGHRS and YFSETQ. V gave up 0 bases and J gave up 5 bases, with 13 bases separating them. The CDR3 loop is CASSLVLGAEDTQYF. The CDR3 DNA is TGCGCCAGCAGCTTGGTCCTGGGGGCCGAAGATACGCAGTATTTT. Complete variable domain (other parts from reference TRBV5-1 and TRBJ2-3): KAGVTQTPRYLIKTRGQQVTLSCSPISGHRSVSWYQQTPGQGLQFLFEYFSETQRNKGNFPGRFSGRQFSNSRSEMNVSTLELGDSALYLCASSLVLGAEDTQYFGPGTRLTVL.

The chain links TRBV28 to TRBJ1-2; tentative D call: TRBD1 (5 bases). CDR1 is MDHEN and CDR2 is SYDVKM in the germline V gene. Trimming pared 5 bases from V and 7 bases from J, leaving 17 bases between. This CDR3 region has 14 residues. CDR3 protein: CASSLPGTQLGYTF. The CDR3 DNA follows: TGTGCCAGCAGTCTCCCCGGGACGCAGCTTGGCTACACCTTC.

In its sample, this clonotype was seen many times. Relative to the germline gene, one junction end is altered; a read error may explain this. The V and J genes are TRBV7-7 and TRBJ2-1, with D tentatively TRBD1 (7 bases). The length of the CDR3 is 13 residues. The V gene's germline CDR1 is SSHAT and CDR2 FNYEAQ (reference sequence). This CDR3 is CASSRAGGNEQFF. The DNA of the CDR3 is TGTGCTAGCAGCCGCGCAGGGGGGAATGAGCAGTTCTTC.

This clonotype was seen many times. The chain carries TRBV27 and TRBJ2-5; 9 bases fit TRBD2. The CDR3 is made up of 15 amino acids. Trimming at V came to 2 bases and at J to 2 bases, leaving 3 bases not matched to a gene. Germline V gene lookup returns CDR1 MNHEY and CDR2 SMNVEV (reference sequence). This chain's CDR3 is CASSLTAGGQETQYF. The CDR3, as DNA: TGTGCCAGCAGTTTAACAGCGGGGGGACAAGAGACCCAGTACTTC.

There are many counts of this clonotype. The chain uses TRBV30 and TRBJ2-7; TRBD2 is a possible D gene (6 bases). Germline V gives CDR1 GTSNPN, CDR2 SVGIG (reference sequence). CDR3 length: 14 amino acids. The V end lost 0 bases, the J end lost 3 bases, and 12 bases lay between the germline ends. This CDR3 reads CAWSVIWGGYEQYF. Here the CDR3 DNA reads TGTGCCTGGAGTGTAATCTGGGGAGGCTACGAGCAGTACTTC.

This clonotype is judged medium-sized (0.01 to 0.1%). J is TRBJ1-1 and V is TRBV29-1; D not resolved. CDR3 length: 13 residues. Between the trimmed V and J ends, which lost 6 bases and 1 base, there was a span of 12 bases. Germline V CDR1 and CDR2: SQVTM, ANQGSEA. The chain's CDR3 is CSVQRGENTEAFF. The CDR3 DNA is TGCAGCGTCCAGCGCGGGGAGAACACTGAAGCTTTCTTT.

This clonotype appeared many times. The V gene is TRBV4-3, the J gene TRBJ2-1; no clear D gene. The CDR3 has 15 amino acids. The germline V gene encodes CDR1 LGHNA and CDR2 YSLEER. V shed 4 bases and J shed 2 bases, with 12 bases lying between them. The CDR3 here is CASSPNTVPYNEQFF. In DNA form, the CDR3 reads TGCGCCAGCAGCCCTAACACGGTACCCTACAATGAGCAGTTCTTC.

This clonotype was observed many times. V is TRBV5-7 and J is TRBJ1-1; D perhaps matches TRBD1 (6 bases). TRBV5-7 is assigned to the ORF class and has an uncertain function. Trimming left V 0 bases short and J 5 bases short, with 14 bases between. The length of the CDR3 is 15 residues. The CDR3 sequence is CASSLERDTSTEAFF. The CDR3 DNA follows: TGTGCCAGCAGCTTGGAACGGGACACTTCGACTGAAGCTTTCTTT.